This TCR beta chain was sequenced during a study of blood T cell repertoires in COVID-19. Per the original data handling: How many nucleated cells were present was estimated from reference gene primer amplification. TCRdb keeps only in-frame clones here, not all; method: immunoSEQ multiplex PCR. Clone size and the V and J calls come from that table; the DNA yielded D and trimming. Of hundreds of thousands of clones listed, under 90% were seen once; the top ten hold about 2.7%. Source material: peripheral blood. The clonotype was recovered from a woman aged 40-49 years with active or convalescent COVID-19.

In nucleotides, the CDR3 is TGTGCCACCAGTGACCCCGGGACAACTCCCAATGAGCAGTTCTTC. Its protein product is CATSDPGTTPNEQFF. This sequence joins TRBV24-1 and TRBJ2-1; D possibly corresponds to TRBD1 (6 bases). This CDR3 contains 15 residues. Germline CDR1 KGHDR, CDR2 SFDVKD. V shed 4 bases and J shed 6 bases, with 15 bases lying between them.